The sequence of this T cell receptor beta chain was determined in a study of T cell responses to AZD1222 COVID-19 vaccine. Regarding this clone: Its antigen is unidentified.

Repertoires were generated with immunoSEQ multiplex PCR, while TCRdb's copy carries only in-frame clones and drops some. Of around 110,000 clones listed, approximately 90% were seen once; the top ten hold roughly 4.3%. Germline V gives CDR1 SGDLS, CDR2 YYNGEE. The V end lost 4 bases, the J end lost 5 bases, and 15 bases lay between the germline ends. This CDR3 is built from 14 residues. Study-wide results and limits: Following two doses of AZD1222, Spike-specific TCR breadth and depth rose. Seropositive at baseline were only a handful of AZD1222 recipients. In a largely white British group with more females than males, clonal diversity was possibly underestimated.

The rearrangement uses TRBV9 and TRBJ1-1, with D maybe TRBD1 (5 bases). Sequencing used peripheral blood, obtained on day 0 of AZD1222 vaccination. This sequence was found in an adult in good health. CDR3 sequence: CASSPSLRGTEAFF. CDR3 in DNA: TGTGCCAGCAGCCCCTCCCTTCGGGGGACTGAAGCTTTCTTT.